This T cell receptor beta chain is from a study of cytomegalovirus exposure and HLA in healthy donors (dated by TCRdb to about 2017). Background for the entire study: According to an earlier analysis of a few hundred of the donors, about 180 million T cells yielded some 110 million unique TCR beta sequences and 276 Gb of sequence data. The study aimed to test whether signatures of past pathogen exposure could be identified by cataloging public T cell receptors. Every repertoire in the discovery cohort had been generated on one and the same sequencing platform. In an earlier analysis of a few hundred of the donors, high-throughput TCR beta sequencing was used to judge whether each TCR beta V gene segment behaved as functional or pseudogenic. The genetic ancestry cluster associated with self-reported Caucasian donors included 81% of the roughly 400 genotyped donors. In a later genetic analysis, genome-wide SNP genotypes for about 60% of the 666 donors were used, and that subset was treated as a discovery cohort. An early release that covered around 590 HLA-typed donors contained approximately 300 gigabases of sequencing data and tens of millions of unique TCR sequences. A separate validation cohort of over a hundred different subjects was used in addition to the roughly 700-subject first cohort. The number of donors typed differed by locus, with 629-630 for A, B, C, DRB1 and DQB1, 522 for DQA1, under 610 for DPA1, and about 450 for DPB1. To predict cytomegalovirus infection status, the study brought together high-throughput TCR immunosequencing, statistical association of individual TCRs with disease status, and machine learning. Using immunosequencing, the study profiled T cell repertoires from roughly 650 subjects and related those repertoires to cytomegalovirus serostatus. In a later analysis, previously published TCR beta repertoires from 666 donors were re-analyzed and high-resolution HLA genotyping was added so that TCR occurrence patterns could be studied. Among a few hundred genotyped donors of the cohort, an average of 235,054 unique TCR beta nucleotide sequences were sequenced per donor, roughly 18% of them non-productive. Donor age, sex, ethnicity and CMV serostatus were compiled alongside the repertoire data. HLA typing included class I and class II loci at four-digit resolution. Because of strong linkage in the cohort, four or five DR-DQ haplotypes were treated as single units for association and clustering. Rather than drawing on any new phenotypic data, the later analysis identified candidate immune exposures from TCR beta sequences and the way those sequences occurred across donors. General study outcomes and caveats: In a later analysis, about 17,000 TCR beta sequences were associated with specific HLA alleles at a false discovery rate of 0.05. A cluster of highly shared sequence variants was judged likely to represent a technical artifact of the sequencing pipeline. Presence/absence analyses assumed roughly uniform sequencing depth across donors, an assumption that may not hold. Several of the top co-occurrence clusters appeared to be linked to parvovirus B19, influenza, CMV and Epstein-Barr virus, according to a later analysis. A later analysis found that TCR association rates varied across HLA loci, with DRB1 alleles showing the most associated TCRs and HLA-C alleles the fewest. The classifier was reported to diagnose cytomegalovirus status with high specificity and sensitivity in both the original cohort and the validation cohort. A total of 164 TCR beta chains were listed by the study as associated with cytomegalovirus. Compared with equally common non-associated chains, HLA-associated TCR beta chains in a later analysis were more clonally expanded and had lower generation probabilities. Because counts were too low, about 18 rarely observed V segments, including chromosome 9 orphons, were excluded from the earlier analysis of fewer than 650 of the donors. Because the 87-base-pair reads could not distinguish some IMGT-functional V segments, including TRBV6-2 and TRBV6-3, those segments were excluded. A later genetic analysis reported fewer N-insertions in productive TCRs among donors in an Asian-associated ancestry cluster than the approximately 700-donor mean. A few of the identified cytomegalovirus-associated TCR beta chains were confirmed in vitro to be specific for cytomegalovirus antigens. Only TCR beta chains were sequenced in this cohort, and the absence of alpha or paired-chain data limited detectable features. Most TCR sequences were observed very rarely across donors, whereas some public TCRs were present in many individuals. A further reported finding was that TCR beta sequences accurately predicted the HLA-A and HLA-B alleles for most subjects in the first cohort. Correlated functional status among segregating V segments might reflect linkage disequilibrium, but an unknown experimental factor could not be ruled out. Broadly in line with IMGT annotations, most TCR beta V segments showed up in productive rearrangements about 87% or about 30% of the time in an earlier analysis of around 550 of the donors. It was suggested by the authors that the approach could potentially be generalized to other disease states and immunological phenotypes. When HLA alleles, especially DR and DQ, strongly co-occurred, TCR associations were difficult to assign to individual alleles. Because HLA typing was missing for some donors at each locus, association tests included only the typed subset. Most CMV-associated TCR beta chains appeared to be HLA-restricted in a later analysis, and the HLA associations seemed to be driven largely by CMV exposure. V-gene and J-gene trimming of TCR beta chains was associated with a missense DCLRE1C variant in a later genetic analysis, and the association was replicated in an independent cohort. For the cohort, immune exposure information was limited to CMV serostatus.

The CDR3 starts with the cysteine, ends with the phenylalanine, and has 18 residues. Only the CDR3 part of the read is kept: 54 bases, read in frame from the first base. In total, more than 500 healthy bone marrow donors made up the cohort. All cohort members were sampled while nominally healthy, although unrecorded immune exposures were likely present. The donor was CMV seronegative and belonged to the group of roughly 330 seronegative cohort members. Each donor provided a peripheral blood sample, and peripheral blood mononuclear cells were used for TCR beta sequencing. The Qiagen DNeasy Blood Extraction Kit was used to extract genomic DNA from the blood cell samples. Concerning this clone: Its antigen is unknown. Qualities for individual bases were not recorded, and no much larger clone is one base off.

To prepare the library, the immunoSEQ multiplex PCR assay was applied. A mixture of 60 forward primers for TCR Vbeta segments and 13 reverse primers for TCR Jbeta segments was used in the multiplex PCR. The CDR3 region of rearranged TCR beta genes was amplified from genomic DNA with a multiplex PCR assay. The amplified TCR beta libraries were sequenced on the Illumina HiSeq System as 87-base-pair reads. In the paper's pipeline: A later analysis counted some 80 million unique TCR beta chains across the 550 to 750 repertoires, and around 12 million of these chains were shared by at least two donors. Raw reads were error-corrected and collapsed into unique sequences with a nearest-neighbor algorithm that merged closely related sequences to remove PCR and sequencing errors. To assign V, D and J gene segments, CDR3 sequences were aligned to IMGT reference sequences. For a sequence to be retained, a match of at least six nucleotides to both a V gene segment and a J gene segment was required. A rearrangement was called productive if the CDR3 had no stop codons and remained in frame with V and J, and every other rearrangement was called non-productive. CDR3 was defined by IMGT convention, running from the second conserved V-encoded cysteine to the conserved J-encoded phenylalanine. In an earlier analysis of around 640 of the donors, sequences lacking an unambiguous match to a single V gene segment were excluded. An earlier analysis of 587 of the donors called V segments functional above 56.7% productive rearrangements and segregating when the between-donor standard deviation exceeded 5%. A statistical classification framework was developed to diagnose cytomegalovirus status using the catalog of TCR beta chain sequences. V and J gene assignment, in a later analysis, came from comparing TCR nucleotide sequences with IMGT/GENE-DB human TR gene sequences. Using the TCRdist pipeline, a later analysis assigned CDR3 sequences along with most-parsimonious VDJ recombination scenarios. A later analysis defined each TCR beta chain by its CDR3 amino acid sequence plus V-gene family, and excluded reads lacking a unique V-gene family. In a later analysis, approximately 640 highly shared, low-generation-probability nucleotide sequences were removed to address suspected cross-contamination and a sequencing artifact. In a later analysis, a clonal expansion index was calculated for each public chain from normalized within-repertoire ranks of inferred template counts. In a later analysis, generation probabilities were computed with a VDJ recombination model fitted to out-of-frame rearrangements, and the resulting probabilities were checked against IGoR. Hypergeometric tests were used in a later analysis to score TCR-TCR, TCR-HLA and TCR-CMV co-occurrence, with a repertoire-size bias correction applied to the TCR pairs. To estimate false discovery rates, a later analysis permuted the HLA or CMV assignments 20 times. A later analysis grouped co-occurring TCRs with DBSCAN, adding TCRdist sequence similarity when clustering within HLA-allele-positive subsets. Repertoires with fewer than 30,000 or more than 120,000 public chains were left out of co-occurrence clustering, as were about five repertoires with anomalous nucleotide sharing. TCRdb took this table from immuneACCESS and kept in-frame rearrangements with V and J called. Such tables lack part of the clones; where checked against another copy, unresolved V genes explain under half of the gap, and the rest is unexplained. D and trimming come from the DNA, and the V and J calls and clone size come from that table. This sample holds 100,000 to 150,000 clones; 70% to 80% were observed only once. The ten most abundant clones make up roughly 1.5% of the sample.

Recombination connected TRBV21-1 to TRBJ2-5; the D call in the table, TRBD2, was not verified against the DNA. TRBV21-1 is described as a pseudogene. The TCR sequence derives from a female donor in good health and CMV-seronegative. Material: PBMCs. The CDR3 here reads CASSSPGLADPTQETQYF. The nucleotide sequence reads TGTGCCAGCAGCTCGCCCGGACTAGCGGATCCAACACAAGAGACCCAGTACTTC.